The 23 T cell receptor beta chains given below trace back to one sample, sequenced in a study of blood T cell repertoires in COVID-19. Sequencing was performed with immunoSEQ multiplex PCR; in TCRdb, only in-frame clones are kept and a portion is missing. The data show roughly 340,000 clones, with 80% to 90% seen just once and about 3% held by the top ten. Sequencing input: peripheral blood. The receptors were sampled from a woman aged 25 to 39 with COVID-19, enrolled during active disease.

J is TRBJ2-2 and V is TRBV18; 12 nucleotides agree with TRBD2. Germline V gene lookup returns CDR1 KGHSH and CDR2 LQKENI. This CDR3 region has 17 residues. Losses at the gene ends were 1 base for V and 1 base for J; bases not matched to a gene: 1. For the CDR3, the DNA is TGTGCCAGCTCACCACAGACTAGCGGGGGGAACACCGGGGAGCTGTTTTTT. This encodes CASSPQTSGGNTGELFF. The full variable domain, with the rest looked up from reference TRBV18 and TRBJ2-2, is NAGVMQNPRHLVRRRGQEARLRCSPMKGHSHVYWYRQLPEEGLKFMVYLQKENIIDESGMPKERFSAEFPKEGPSILRIQQVVRGDSAAYFCASSPQTSGGNTGELFFGEGSRLTVL.

The CDR3 DNA follows: TGCGCCAGCAGCCAAGAAGCGAGCGGGAGGTGGGAGACCCAGTACTTC. Translated: CASSQEASGRWETQYF. This rearrangement joins TRBV4-1 to TRBJ2-5; TRBD2 matches 9 bases. Trimming cost V 0 bases and J 5 bases; bases outside gene matches: 7. The germline CDR1 and CDR2 sequences are MGHRA and YSYEKL. The CDR3 spans 16 residues.

This chain uses TRBV4-3 with TRBJ2-2; TRBD2 agrees at 11 bases. This CDR3 region has 17 residues. CDR1 is LGHNA, CDR2 YSLEER, per germline. Trimming took 0 bases from V and 7 from J; bases not matched to a gene: 7. The CDR3 DNA is TGCGCCAGCAGCCAAGATAGCGGGGGGGCTTCTATCGGGGAGCTGTTTTTT. This translates into CASSQDSGGASIGELFF.

The chain's CDR3 is CASSYTGDYGYTF. The CDR3 bases are TGTGCCAGCAGCTACACAGGGGACTATGGCTACACCTTC. The V gene is TRBV3-1 (or the pseudogene TRBV3-2), the J gene TRBJ1-2, with 7 bases lining up with TRBD1. CDR3 length: 13 amino acids. Germline values: CDR1 LGHDT, CDR2 YNNKEL (reference sequence). With V trimmed by 5 bases and J by 3 bases, 3 bases remained unmatched.

The chain links TRBV6-5 to TRBJ2-2; TRBD2 matches 10 bases. The germline gives CDR1 MNHEY, CDR2 SVGAGI. V trimming: 2 bases; J trimming: 5 bases; junction bases outside the gene matches: 2. The CDR3 loop spans 15 amino acids. CDR3 residues: CASSYLAGATGELFF. The CDR3 nucleotides are TGTGCCAGCAGTTACCTAGCGGGAGCTACCGGGGAGCTGTTTTTT.

The genes are TRBV6-5 and TRBJ1-2; D unresolved. The CDR3 length is 12 residues. Germline lookup yields CDR1 MNHEY and CDR2 SVGAGI. V lost 2 bases to trimming and J lost 8 bases, with 9 bases between them. The CDR3 sequence: CASSYVGRGYTF. For the CDR3, the DNA is TGTGCCAGCAGTTACGTCGGGAGGGGCTACACCTTC.

The rearrangement links TRBV4-1 to TRBJ2-3; D may be TRBD2 (5 bases). The CDR3 loop spans 16 amino acids. Trimming took 3 bases from V and 1 from J, leaving 14 bases between them. The germline gives CDR1 MGHRA, CDR2 YSYEKL. The CDR3 sequence: CASSHGRVGRTDTQYF. CDR3 sequence (DNA): TGCGCCAGCAGCCATGGGCGGGTGGGTCGCACAGATACGCAGTATTTT.

The chain is built from TRBV3-1 (or the pseudogene TRBV3-2) and TRBJ2-1; TRBD2 agrees at 10 bases. V was clipped by 1 base and J by 8 bases; unmatched bases: 5. CDR3 length equals 15 residues. Germline CDR1 LGHDT, CDR2 YNNKEL (reference sequence). The CDR3, as DNA: TGTGCCAGCAGCCAAGTGAGCGGGGGGGCATATGAGCAGTTCTTC. Translation gives CASSQVSGGAYEQFF.

This clone has only one observation. The chain combines TRBV11-3 with TRBJ2-7; D gene uncertain. The length of the CDR3 is 16 residues. Trimming took 1 base from V and 6 from J, leaving 19 bases between them. Germline V CDR1 and CDR2: SGHNT, YENEEA. The CDR3 here is CASSLGRRKWKGEQYV. The CDR3 nucleotides read TGTGCCAGCAGCTTAGGACGGAGAAAATGGAAAGGCGAGCAGTACGTC.

The V call is TRBV3-1 (or the pseudogene TRBV3-2), the J call TRBJ1-2; tentatively, D is TRBD1 (5 bases). Germline V CDR1 and CDR2: LGHDT, YNNKEL (reference sequence). Trimming removed 4 bases at V and 6 bases at J, with 18 bases between. The CDR3 extends over 15 amino acids. Here the CDR3 DNA reads TGTGCCAGCAGCCTCCGGACTCGCTCGGGGGATGGCTACACCTTC. Translated: CASSLRTRSGDGYTF.

The chain recombines TRBV4-1 with TRBJ2-7; 7 bases line up with TRBD2. The CDR3 has 14 residues. The germline V gene has CDR1 MGHRA and CDR2 YSYEKL. V was clipped by 0 bases and J by 9 bases; unmatched bases: 8. The CDR3 region is CASSQDPGPGGQYV. The CDR3, as DNA: TGCGCCAGCAGCCAAGATCCCGGACCGGGAGGGCAGTACGTC.

V and J are TRBV4-3 and TRBJ2-1; 9 bases agree with TRBD2. This CDR3 has 16 amino acids. Germline V gene lookup returns CDR1 LGHNA and CDR2 YSLEER. V trimming: 7 bases; J trimming: 8 bases; junction bases outside the gene matches: 15. CDR3 region: CASTQRLAGIFDEQFF. CDR3 coding DNA: TGCGCCAGCACGCAAAGGCTAGCGGGAATATTTGATGAGCAGTTCTTC.

This clone has just a few counts. V gene TRBV2 combines with J gene TRBJ2-2; 13 bases are shared with TRBD2. Unmatched junction bases numbered 6, after V lost 8 bases and J lost 0 bases. The germline V gene has CDR1 SNHLY and CDR2 FYNNEI. The CDR3 has 17 amino acids. CDR3 nucleotide sequence: TGTGCCAGCGGGACTAGCGGGAAACACCCGAACACCGGGGAGCTGTTTTTT. It is translated as CASGTSGKHPNTGELFF.

The rearrangement links TRBV18 to TRBJ2-2; 10 nucleotides align to TRBD2. The CDR3 sequence is 18 residues long. Germline values: CDR1 KGHSH, CDR2 LQKENI. V dropped 0 bases and J dropped 1; count of bases not matched to a gene: 5. For the CDR3, the DNA is TGTGCCAGCTCACCACCGAGACTAGCGGGTGAGAACACCGGGGAGCTGTTTTTT. Encoded protein: CASSPPRLAGENTGELFF.

The chain is built from TRBV15 and TRBJ1-4; 9 bases are shared with TRBD1. Trimming at V came to 2 bases and at J to 8 bases, leaving 3 bases not matched to a gene. Germline CDR1 reads LNHNV; CDR2 reads YYDKDF (reference sequence). CDR3 length: 14 residues. The DNA for the CDR3 is TGTGCCACCAGCAGAAACAGGGGGCGGGAAAAACTGTTTTTT. Translation gives CATSRNRGREKLFF.

The chain carries TRBV6-9 and TRBJ1-3; TRBD1 aligns across 10 bases. From germline, CDR1 is MNHGY and CDR2 SVAAGI. This CDR3 is built from 17 residues. With 0 bases clipped from V and 4 bases from J, the junction kept 6 bases outside the gene matches. The CDR3 DNA reads TGTGCCAGCAGTTATTCCGGGACAGGGGAAATAGGAAACACCATATATTTT. Residues: CASSYSGTGEIGNTIYF.

This chain joins TRBV9 and TRBJ2-5, with 8 bases lining up with TRBD2. Looked up from germline, CDR1 is SGDLS and CDR2 is YYNGEE. V lost 4 bases and J lost 2; bases outside the gene matches: 7. This CDR3 region has 15 residues. The CDR3 protein is CASSPSGSRQETQYF. The CDR3 DNA follows: TGTGCCAGCAGCCCGAGCGGGAGTCGACAAGAGACCCAGTACTTC.

The chain carries TRBV5-1 and TRBJ2-1; D is possibly TRBD1 (6 bases). The ends were cut back, 0 bases at V and 2 bases at J, with 12 bases in the middle. The CDR3 totals 16 residues. CDR1 and CDR2 from the germline V gene are SGHRS and YFSETQ. In DNA, the CDR3 is TGCGCCAGCAGCTTGGGGTATGGGACACCCTACAATGAGCAGTTCTTC. Its translation: CASSLGYGTPYNEQFF.

The rearrangement links TRBV6-5 to TRBJ2-7, with D possibly matching TRBD2 (5 bases). Trimming stripped 10 bases from V and 4 bases from J, with 17 bases between. Looked up from germline, CDR1 is MNHEY and CDR2 is SVGAGI. CDR3 length: 13 residues. For the CDR3, the DNA is TGTGCCACCGGGGTAACAGCCTTGTACGAGCAGTACGTC. Residues: CATGVTALYEQYV.

V usage is TRBV6-2 or TRBV6-3 and J usage is TRBJ2-3, with D tentatively TRBD1 (5 bases). V shed 5 bases and J shed 2 bases, with 17 bases lying between them. The CDR3 covers 16 residues. Germline values: CDR1 MNHEY, CDR2 SVGEGT. For the CDR3, the DNA is TGTGCCAGCAGTCCCTCAGGGAATCCACACACAGATACGCAGTATTTT. Its translation is CASSPSGNPHTDTQYF.

The sample holds a few counts of this clone. The gene calls are TRBV6-6 and TRBJ2-7; D is possibly TRBD1 (5 bases). The CDR3 length is 15 residues. The germline gives CDR1 MNHNY, CDR2 SVGAGI (reference sequence). Trimming took 5 bases from V and 0 from J, leaving 14 bases between them. This chain's CDR3 is CASSPLGRDSYEQYF. DNA for the CDR3: TGTGCCAGCAGTCCCCTCGGCAGGGACTCCTACGAGCAGTACTTC.

V is TRBV2 and J is TRBJ2-1; no reliable D call. The CDR3 is 15 amino acids. Trimming removed 7 bases at V and 4 bases at J, with 17 bases between. From germline, CDR1 is SNHLY and CDR2 FYNNEI. As DNA, the CDR3 is TGTGCCAGCATTGGGTTAGCTCAAACGTACAATGAGCAGTTCTTC. This encodes CASIGLAQTYNEQFF.

In this sample, this clone turned up a few times. This rearrangement joins TRBV10-3 to TRBJ1-1, with 9 bases matching TRBD1. The V gene end was trimmed by 7 bases and the J gene end by 3 bases; junction bases not matched to a gene: 6. CDR3 length equals 14 residues. CDR1 ENHRY and CDR2 SYGVKD come from the germline V gene. The CDR3 here is CAITQGASDTEAFF. DNA of the CDR3: TGTGCCATCACACAGGGGGCCTCGGACACTGAAGCTTTCTTT.